This note documents a single TCR beta chain sequence. Its specificity is not known. TCRdb's copy holds only in-frame clones and misses some; the assay was immunoSEQ multiplex PCR. Of 150,000 to 190,000 clones in the sample, approximately 94% were seen once. This sample was included in a study of OX40 agonist ivuxolimab in advanced cancers. Study-level points and caveats: CD4+ and CD8+ blood T cells expanded clonally by week 6 at 0.1 to 3.0 mg/kg. Among the lowest peripheral clonal expansion occurred in 0.1-3.0 mg/kg partial responders. Among T cells, CD8+ cells averaged more expanded clones than CD4+ cells.

Trimming pared 4 bases from V and 7 bases from J, leaving 22 bases between. The CDR3 consists of 16 residues. Germline V gives CDR1 WSHSY, CDR2 SAAADI. The sequencing here drew on CD4+ or CD8+ T cells sorted from blood, taken in a trial of the OX40 agonist ivuxolimab. This receptor was obtained from an adult with an advanced solid tumor such as melanoma, head and neck, liver or kidney cancer. The chain combines TRBV10-2 with TRBJ1-2; maybe TRBD1 (6 bases). The CDR3 sequence is CASSGQGRVDGRGYTF. CDR3 DNA sequence: TGCGCCAGCAGTGGTCAGGGGAGGGTGGATGGTCGTGGCTACACCTTC.